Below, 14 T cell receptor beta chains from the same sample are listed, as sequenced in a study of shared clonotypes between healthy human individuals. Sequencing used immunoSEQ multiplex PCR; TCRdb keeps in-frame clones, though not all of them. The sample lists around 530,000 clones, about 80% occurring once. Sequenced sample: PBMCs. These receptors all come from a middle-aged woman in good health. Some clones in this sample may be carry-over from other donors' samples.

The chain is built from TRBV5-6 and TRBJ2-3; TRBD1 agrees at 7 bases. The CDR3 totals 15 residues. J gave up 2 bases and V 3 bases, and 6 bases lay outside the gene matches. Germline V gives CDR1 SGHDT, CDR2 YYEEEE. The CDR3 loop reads CASSYPDRYTDTQYF. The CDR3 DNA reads TGTGCCAGCAGCTACCCGGACAGGTACACAGATACGCAGTATTTT.

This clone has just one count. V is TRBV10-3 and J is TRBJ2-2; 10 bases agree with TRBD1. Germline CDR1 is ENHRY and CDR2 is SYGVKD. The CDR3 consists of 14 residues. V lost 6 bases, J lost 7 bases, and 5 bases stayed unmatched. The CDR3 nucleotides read TGTGCCATCAGGCCGGGACAGGGGATCGGGGAGCTGTTTTTT. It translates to CAIRPGQGIGELFF.

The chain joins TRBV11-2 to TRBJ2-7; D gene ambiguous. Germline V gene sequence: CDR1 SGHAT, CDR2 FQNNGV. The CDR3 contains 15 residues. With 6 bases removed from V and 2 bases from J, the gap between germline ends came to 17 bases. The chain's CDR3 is CASSFDPTRTYEQYF. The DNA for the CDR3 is TGTGCCAGCAGTTTTGACCCCACCAGGACCTACGAGCAGTACTTC.

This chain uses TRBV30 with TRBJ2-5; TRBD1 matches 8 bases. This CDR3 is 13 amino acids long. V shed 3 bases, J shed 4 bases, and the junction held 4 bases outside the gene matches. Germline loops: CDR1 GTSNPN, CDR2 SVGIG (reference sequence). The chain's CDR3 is CAWRGGQVETQYF. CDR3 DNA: TGTGCCTGGAGAGGGGGACAGGTAGAGACCCAGTACTTC.

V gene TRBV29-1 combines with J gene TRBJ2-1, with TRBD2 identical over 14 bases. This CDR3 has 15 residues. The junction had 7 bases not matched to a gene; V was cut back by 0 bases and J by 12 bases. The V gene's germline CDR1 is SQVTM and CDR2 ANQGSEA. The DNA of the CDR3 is TGCAGCGTTGAAGATCAGACTAGCGGGAGGGCCGGGCAGTTCTTC. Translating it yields CSVEDQTSGRAGQFF.

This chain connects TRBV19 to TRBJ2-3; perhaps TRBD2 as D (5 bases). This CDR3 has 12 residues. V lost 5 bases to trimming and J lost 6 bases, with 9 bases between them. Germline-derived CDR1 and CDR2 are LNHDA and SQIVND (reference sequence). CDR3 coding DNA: TGTGCCAGTAGTGGGGAGTGGGATACGCAGTATTTT. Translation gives CASSGEWDTQYF.

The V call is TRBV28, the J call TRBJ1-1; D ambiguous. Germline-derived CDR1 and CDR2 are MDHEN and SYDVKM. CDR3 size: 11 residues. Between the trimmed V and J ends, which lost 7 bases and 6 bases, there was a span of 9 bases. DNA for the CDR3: TGTGCCAGCATCTTCCGCGCTGAAGCTTTCTTT. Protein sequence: CASIFRAEAFF. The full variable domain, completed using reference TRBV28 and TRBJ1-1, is DVKVTQSSRYLVKRTGEKVFLECVQDMDHENMFWYRQDPGLGLRLIYFSYDVKMKEKGDIPEGYSVSREKKERFSLILESASTNQTSMYLCASIFRAEAFFGQGTRLTVV.

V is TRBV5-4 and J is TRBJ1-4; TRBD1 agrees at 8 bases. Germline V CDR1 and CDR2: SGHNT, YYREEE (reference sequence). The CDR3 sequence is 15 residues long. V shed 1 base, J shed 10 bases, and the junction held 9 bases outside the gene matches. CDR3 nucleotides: TGTGCCAGCAGCTTGCTCGGCAGGGGGCCAGGAAAACTGTTTTTT. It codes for CASSLLGRGPGKLFF.

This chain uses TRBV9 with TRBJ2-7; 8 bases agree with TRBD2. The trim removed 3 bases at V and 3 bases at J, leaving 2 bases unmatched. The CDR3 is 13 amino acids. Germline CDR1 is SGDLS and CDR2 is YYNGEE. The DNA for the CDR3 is TGTGCCAGCAGCGCGGGACTAGACTACGAGCAGTACTTC. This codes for CASSAGLDYEQYF.

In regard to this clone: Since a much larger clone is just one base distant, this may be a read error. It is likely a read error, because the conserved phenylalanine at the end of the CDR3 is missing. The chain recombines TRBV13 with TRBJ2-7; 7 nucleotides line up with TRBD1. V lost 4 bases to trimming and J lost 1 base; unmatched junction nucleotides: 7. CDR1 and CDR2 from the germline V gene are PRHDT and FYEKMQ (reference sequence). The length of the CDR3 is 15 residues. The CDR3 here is CASSSAEDRSYEQYL. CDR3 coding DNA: TGTGCCAGCAGCTCAGCGGAGGACAGGTCCTACGAGCAGTACCTC.

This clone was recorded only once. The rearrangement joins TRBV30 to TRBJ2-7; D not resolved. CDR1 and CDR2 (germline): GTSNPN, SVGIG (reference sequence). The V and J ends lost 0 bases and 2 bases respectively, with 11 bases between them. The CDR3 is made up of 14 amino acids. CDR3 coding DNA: TGTGCCTGGAGTGTAAGGCGGTTAACCTACGAGCAGTACTTC. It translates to CAWSVRRLTYEQYF. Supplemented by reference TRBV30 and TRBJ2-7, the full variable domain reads SQTIHQWPATLVQPVGSPLSLECTVEGTSNPNLYWYRQAAGRGLQLLFYSVGIGQISSEVPQNLSASRPQDRQFILSSKKLLLSDSGFYLCAWSVRRLTYEQYFGPGTRLTVT.

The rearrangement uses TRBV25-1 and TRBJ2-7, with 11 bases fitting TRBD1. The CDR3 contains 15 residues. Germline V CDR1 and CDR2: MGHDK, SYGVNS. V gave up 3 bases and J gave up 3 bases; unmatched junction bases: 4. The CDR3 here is CASSEGTGGVYEQYF. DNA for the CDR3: TGTGCCAGCAGTGAGGGGACAGGGGGTGTCTACGAGCAGTACTTC.

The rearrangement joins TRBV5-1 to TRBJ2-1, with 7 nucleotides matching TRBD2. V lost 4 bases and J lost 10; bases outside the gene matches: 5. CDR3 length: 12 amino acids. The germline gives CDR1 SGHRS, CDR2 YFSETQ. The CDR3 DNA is TGCGCCAGCAGCCCCCCCGGGGGGGAGCAGTTCTTC. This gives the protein CASSPPGGEQFF.

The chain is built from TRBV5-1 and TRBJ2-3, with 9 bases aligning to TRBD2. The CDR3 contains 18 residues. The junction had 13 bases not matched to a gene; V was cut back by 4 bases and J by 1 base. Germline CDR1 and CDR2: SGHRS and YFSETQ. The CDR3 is CASSEEVAGDLGTDTQYF. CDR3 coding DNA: TGCGCCAGCAGCGAGGAAGTAGCGGGGGACCTAGGCACAGATACGCAGTATTTT.